The subject of this entry is one TCR beta chain. Some clones are missing from TCRdb's copy, which holds only in-frame ones; the method was immunoSEQ multiplex PCR. The data hold approximately 92,000 clones, with roughly 86% observed a single time. CDR3 length: 14 residues. Per the germline V gene, CDR1 is SGHDT and CDR2 is YYEEEE. With 4 bases removed from V and 5 bases from J, the gap between germline ends came to 12 bases. This sample is drawn from a study of blood T cell repertoires in COVID-19. On the study more broadly: Samples of COVID-19 (acute and convalescent) were obtained from the United States, Italy and Spain.

The chain links TRBV5-6 to TRBJ1-4, with D hard to call. The sequencing sample was made of peripheral blood. The sequence was obtained from a woman aged 55-75 years in a cohort sampled during active or convalescent COVID-19. CDR3 nucleotide sequence: TGTGCCAGCAGCCTGGGGTCCGGGAATGAAAAACTGTTTTTT. Protein product: CASSLGSGNEKLFF.